Below, 2 T cell receptor beta chains from the same sample are listed, as sequenced in a study of T cell responses to AZD1222 COVID-19 vaccine (dated by TCRdb to 2020 to 2023). The time point label on this specimen signifies: about 28 days (+/-7) after the second vaccine dose. The library was obtained by the immunoSEQ multiplex PCR assay. The table comes from immuneACCESS by way of TCRdb, which keeps in-frame sequences with V and J called. Part of the clones is missing from these tables; in studies checked, under half for an unresolved V gene and the rest for unknown reasons. This sample lists tens of thousands of clones; approximately 92% were detected once. The ten most abundant clones make up 9.3% of the sample. Sequencing used peripheral blood, obtained 28 days after the second AZD1222 dose. The receptors derive from an adult who received the AZD1222 COVID-19 vaccine.

This chain joins TRBV20-1 and TRBJ2-3; a possible D gene is TRBD1 (6 bases). In germline, CDR1 is DFQATT, CDR2 SNEGSKA (reference sequence). Trimming stripped 7 bases from V and 6 bases from J, with 11 bases between. This CDR3 is 11 amino acids long. CDR3 in amino acids: CSGQEADTQYF. The CDR3 coding sequence is TGCAGTGGACAGGAGGCGGATACGCAGTATTTT.

The rearrangement uses TRBV30 and TRBJ1-1, with D unresolved. This CDR3 contains 10 residues. V lost 6 bases, J lost 6 bases, and 8 bases lay in between. In germline, CDR1 is GTSNPN, CDR2 SVGIG (reference sequence). The CDR3 is CACMRPEAFF. CDR3 sequence (DNA): TGTGCCTGTATGCGGCCTGAAGCTTTCTTT.